This entry is about one T cell receptor (beta chain). Antigen specificity is unknown. Its ends do not fully match the called genes, so a read error is possible. This CDR3 region has 12 residues. This specimen belongs to a study of T cell repertoires in cytomegalovirus infection. Looking at the study overall: Researchers turned to recently identified HLA-C-restricted CMV epitopes as well as well-studied HLA-B-restricted ones. Indications of both CMV infection and matching HLA type were provided by public TCR beta signatures.

A single record per CDR3 protein comes from TCRdb applying MiXCR to the reads. The sample has some 150,000 distinct CDR3 sequences; roughly 32% are singletons. The TCR was taken from a human donor in good health (CMV status not recorded). Some clones in this sample may be carry-over from other donors' samples. The starting material was CD8+ T cells from cultured PBMCs, obtained from culture after CMV antigen stimulation. V and J are TRBV12-3 or TRBV12-4 and TRBJ2-7, with a possible D match to TRBD2 (6 bases). CDR3 in amino acids: CATSRGAYEQYF. The CDR3 nucleotides read TGTGCCACCAGTCGCGGGGCATACGAGCAGTACTTC.